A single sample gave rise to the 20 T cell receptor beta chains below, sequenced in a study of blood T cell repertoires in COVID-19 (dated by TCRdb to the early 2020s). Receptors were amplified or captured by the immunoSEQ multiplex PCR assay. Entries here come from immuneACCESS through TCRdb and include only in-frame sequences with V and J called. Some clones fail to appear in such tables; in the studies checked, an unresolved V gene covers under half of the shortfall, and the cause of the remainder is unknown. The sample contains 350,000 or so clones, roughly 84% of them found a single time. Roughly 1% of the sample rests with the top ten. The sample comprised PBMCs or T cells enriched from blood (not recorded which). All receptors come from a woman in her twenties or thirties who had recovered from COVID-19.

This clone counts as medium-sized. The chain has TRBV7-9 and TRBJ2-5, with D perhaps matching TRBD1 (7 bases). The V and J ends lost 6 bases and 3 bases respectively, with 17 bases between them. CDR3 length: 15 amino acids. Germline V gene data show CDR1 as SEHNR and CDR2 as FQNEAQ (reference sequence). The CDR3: CASRFNRGGEETQYF. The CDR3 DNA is TGTGCCAGCAGGTTTAACAGGGGAGGAGAAGAGACCCAGTACTTC.

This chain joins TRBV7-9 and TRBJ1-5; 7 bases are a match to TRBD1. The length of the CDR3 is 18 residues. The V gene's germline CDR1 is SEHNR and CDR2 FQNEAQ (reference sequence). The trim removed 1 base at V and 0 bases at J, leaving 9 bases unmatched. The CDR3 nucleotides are TGTGCCAGCAGCTTAGGGAGTGGGACAGAAGTTAGCAATCAGCCCCAGCATTTT. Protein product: CASSLGSGTEVSNQPQHF.

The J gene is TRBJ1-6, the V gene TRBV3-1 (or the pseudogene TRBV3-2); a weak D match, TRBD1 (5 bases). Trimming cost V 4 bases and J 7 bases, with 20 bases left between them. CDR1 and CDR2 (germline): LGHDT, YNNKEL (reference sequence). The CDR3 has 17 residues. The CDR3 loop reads CASSRDFPGLLNSPLHF. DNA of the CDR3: TGTGCCAGCAGCCGTGACTTCCCGGGACTGTTGAATTCACCCCTCCACTTT.

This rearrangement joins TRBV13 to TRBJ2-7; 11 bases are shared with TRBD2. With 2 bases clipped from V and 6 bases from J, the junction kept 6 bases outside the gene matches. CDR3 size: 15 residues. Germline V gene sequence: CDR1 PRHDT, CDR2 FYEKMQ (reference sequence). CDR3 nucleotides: TGTGCCAGCAGCTTAACGACTAGCGGGGCTTCCGAGCAGTACTTC. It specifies CASSLTTSGASEQYF.

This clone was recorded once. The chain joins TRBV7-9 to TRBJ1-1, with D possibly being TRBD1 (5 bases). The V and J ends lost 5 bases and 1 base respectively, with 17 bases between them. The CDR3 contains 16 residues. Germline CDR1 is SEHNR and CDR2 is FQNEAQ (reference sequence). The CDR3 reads CASSPRGPGGNTEAFF. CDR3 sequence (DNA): TGTGCCAGCAGCCCCCGCGGACCCGGGGGGAACACTGAAGCTTTCTTT.

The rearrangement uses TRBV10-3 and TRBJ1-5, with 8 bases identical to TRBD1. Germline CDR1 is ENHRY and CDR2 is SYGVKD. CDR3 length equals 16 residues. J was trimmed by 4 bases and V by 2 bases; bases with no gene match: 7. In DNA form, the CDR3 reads TGTGCCATCAGTGAGGGGCGGACAGGGATGAATCAGCCCCAGCATTTT. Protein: CAISEGRTGMNQPQHF.

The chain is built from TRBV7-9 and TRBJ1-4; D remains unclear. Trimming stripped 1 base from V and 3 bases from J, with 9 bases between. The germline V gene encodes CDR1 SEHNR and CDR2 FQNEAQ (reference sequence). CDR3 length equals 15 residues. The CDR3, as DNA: TGTGCCAGCAGCTTAGAGAGGGTAGCTAATGAAAAACTGTTTTTT. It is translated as CASSLERVANEKLFF.

The CDR3 coding sequence is TGTGCCAGCAGCGGCCCCGGGACTTCGAAAAGAGGGGTGCAGTACTTC. This gives the protein CASSGPGTSKRGVQYF. This chain links TRBV9 with TRBJ2-7, with a weak D call TRBD2 (6 bases). Per germline, CDR1 SGDLS and CDR2 YYNGEE. Trimming left V 3 bases short and J 9 bases short, with 25 bases between. The CDR3 runs to 16 residues.

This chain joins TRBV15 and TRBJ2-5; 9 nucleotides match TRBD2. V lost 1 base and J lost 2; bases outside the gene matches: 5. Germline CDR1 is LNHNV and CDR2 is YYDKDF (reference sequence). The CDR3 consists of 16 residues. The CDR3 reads CATSRVRAGGQETQYF. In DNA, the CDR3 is TGTGCCACCAGCAGAGTAAGGGCGGGGGGGCAAGAGACCCAGTACTTC.

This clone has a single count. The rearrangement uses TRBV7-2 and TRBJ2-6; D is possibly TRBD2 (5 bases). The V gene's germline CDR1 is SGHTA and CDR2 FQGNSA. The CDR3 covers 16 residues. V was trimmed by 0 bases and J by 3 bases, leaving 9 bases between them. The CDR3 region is CASSLAGGLGANVLTF. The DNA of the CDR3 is TGTGCCAGCAGCTTAGCAGGCGGGCTTGGGGCCAACGTCCTGACTTTC.

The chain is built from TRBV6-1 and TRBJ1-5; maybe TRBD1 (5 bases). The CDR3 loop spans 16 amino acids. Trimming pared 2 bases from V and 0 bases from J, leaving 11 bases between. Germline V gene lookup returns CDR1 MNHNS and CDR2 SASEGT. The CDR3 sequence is CASSERGANSNQPQHF. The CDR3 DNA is TGTGCCAGCAGTGAAAGGGGCGCTAATAGCAATCAGCCCCAGCATTTT.

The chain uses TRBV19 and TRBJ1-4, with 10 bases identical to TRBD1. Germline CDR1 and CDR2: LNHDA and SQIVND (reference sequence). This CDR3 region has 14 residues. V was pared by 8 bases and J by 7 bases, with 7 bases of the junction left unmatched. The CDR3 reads CASGPGQGIEKLFF. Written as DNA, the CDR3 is TGTGCCAGTGGGCCGGGACAGGGGATTGAAAAACTGTTTTTT.

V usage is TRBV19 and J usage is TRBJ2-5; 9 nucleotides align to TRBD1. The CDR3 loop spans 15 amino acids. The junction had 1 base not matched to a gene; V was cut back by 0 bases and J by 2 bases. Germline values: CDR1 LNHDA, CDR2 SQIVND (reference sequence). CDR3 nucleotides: TGTGCCAGTAGTATAGAGGGGACAGGGCAAGAGACCCAGTACTTC. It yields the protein CASSIEGTGQETQYF. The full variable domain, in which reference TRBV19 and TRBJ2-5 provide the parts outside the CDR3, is DGGITQSPKYLFRKEGQNVTLSCEQNLNHDAMYWYRQDPGQGLRLIYYSQIVNDFQKGDIAEGYSVSREKKESFPLTVTSAQKNPTAFYLCASSIEGTGQETQYFGPGTRLLVL.

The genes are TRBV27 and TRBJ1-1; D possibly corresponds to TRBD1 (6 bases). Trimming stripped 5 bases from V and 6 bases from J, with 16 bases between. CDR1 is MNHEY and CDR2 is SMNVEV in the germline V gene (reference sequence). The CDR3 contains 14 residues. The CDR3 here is CASSLGQWGSEAFF. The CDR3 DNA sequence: TGTGCCAGCAGTCTTGGACAGTGGGGCTCTGAAGCTTTCTTT.

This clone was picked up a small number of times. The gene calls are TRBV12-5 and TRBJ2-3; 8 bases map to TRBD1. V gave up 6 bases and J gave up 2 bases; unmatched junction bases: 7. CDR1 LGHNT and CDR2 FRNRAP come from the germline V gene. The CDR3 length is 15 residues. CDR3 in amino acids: CASGSGTGLTDTQYF. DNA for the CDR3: TGTGCTAGTGGATCGGGGACAGGACTCACAGATACGCAGTATTTT.

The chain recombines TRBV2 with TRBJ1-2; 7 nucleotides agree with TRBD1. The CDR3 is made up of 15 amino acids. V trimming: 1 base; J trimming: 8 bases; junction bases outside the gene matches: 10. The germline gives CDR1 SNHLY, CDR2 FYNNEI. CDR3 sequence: CASSEVPGGIGGYTF. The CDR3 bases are TGTGCCAGCAGTGAAGTTCCAGGGGGGATTGGGGGCTACACCTTC.

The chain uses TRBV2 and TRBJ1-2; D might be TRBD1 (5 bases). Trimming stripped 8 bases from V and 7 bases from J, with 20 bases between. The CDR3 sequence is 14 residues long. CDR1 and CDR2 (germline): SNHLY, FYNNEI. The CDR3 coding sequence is TGTGCCAGCGGCGCAGGGTCTACTGCCTCTGGCTACACCTTC. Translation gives CASGAGSTASGYTF.

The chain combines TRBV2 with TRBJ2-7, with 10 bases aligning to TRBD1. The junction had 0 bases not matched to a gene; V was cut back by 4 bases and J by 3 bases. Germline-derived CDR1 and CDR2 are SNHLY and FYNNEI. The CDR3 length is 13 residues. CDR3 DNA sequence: TGTGCCAGCAGTGGGACAGGGGGCTACGAGCAGTACTTC. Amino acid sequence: CASSGTGGYEQYF.

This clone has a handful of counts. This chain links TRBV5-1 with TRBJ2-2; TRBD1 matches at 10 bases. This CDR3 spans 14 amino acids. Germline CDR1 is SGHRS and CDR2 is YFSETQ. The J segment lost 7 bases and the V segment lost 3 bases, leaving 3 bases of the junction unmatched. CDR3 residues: CASSWDRGVGELFF. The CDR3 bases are TGCGCCAGCAGCTGGGACAGGGGTGTCGGGGAGCTGTTTTTT.

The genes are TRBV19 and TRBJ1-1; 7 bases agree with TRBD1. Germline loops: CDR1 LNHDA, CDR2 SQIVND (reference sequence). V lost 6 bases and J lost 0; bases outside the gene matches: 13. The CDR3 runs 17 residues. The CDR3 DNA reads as TGTGCCAGTAGCTTACGGACAGGAGCCTCTATGAACACTGAAGCTTTCTTT. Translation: CASSLRTGASMNTEAFF.